Shown below are 30 T cell receptor beta chains from a single sample sequenced in a study of CD8 T cells in Susac syndrome. The authors reverse transcribed about 0.5 to 1 ug RNA with random hexamers. TCRdb processed the immunoSEQ multiplex PCR reads anew with MiXCR; each CDR3 protein has one entry. The sample includes hundreds of thousands of distinct CDR3 sequences, over 85% of them seen just once. Sequenced input: CD4+ T cells from PBMCs. Receptor source: a human donor with multiple sclerosis.

The chain has TRBV20-1 and TRBJ2-3, with D tentatively TRBD1 or TRBD2 (5 bases each). CDR3 length: 15 residues. V shed 6 bases and J shed 1 base, with 17 bases lying between them. Germline V gene sequence: CDR1 DFQATT, CDR2 SNEGSKA (reference sequence). CDR3 DNA sequence: TGCAGTGCCGGAGGTTGGCAGGGAGGCACAGATACGCAGTATTTT. Its protein product is CSAGGWQGGTDTQYF.

This clonotype was recorded only once. The V gene is TRBV9, the J gene TRBJ1-2; a weak D match, TRBD1 (6 bases). The CDR3 spans 13 residues. Germline CDR1 is SGDLS and CDR2 is YYNGEE. V was clipped by 3 bases and J by 8 bases, with 14 bases between them. The CDR3 DNA reads as TGTGCCAGCAGCGCAGGGGACCCCAGGGGCTACACCTTC. This gives the protein CASSAGDPRGYTF.

This clonotype was seen just once. The genes are TRBV23-1 and TRBJ2-7; D unclear. TRBV23-1 is identified as an open reading frame with a role that is uncertain. With 2 bases removed from V and 2 bases from J, the gap between germline ends came to 7 bases. The CDR3 is made up of 13 amino acids. The CDR3 spells CASSQNRPYEQYV. CDR3 nucleotides: TGCGCCAGCAGTCAAAACAGACCCTACGAGCAGTACGTC.

The V and J genes are TRBV29-1 and TRBJ1-3; TRBD1 aligns across 11 bases. Germline lookup yields CDR1 SQVTM and CDR2 ANQGSEA. The CDR3 has 14 residues. With 0 bases clipped from V and 7 bases from J, the junction kept 2 bases outside the gene matches. In nucleotides, the CDR3 is TGCAGCGTTGAAGATCGGGACAGGGGGAACACCATATATTTT. Translating gives CSVEDRDRGNTIYF.

The chain is built from TRBV15 and TRBJ1-6, with 9 bases matching TRBD1. Losses at the gene ends were 1 base for V and 7 bases for J; bases not matched to a gene: 2. Germline V gives CDR1 LNHNV, CDR2 YYDKDF (reference sequence). The CDR3 is made up of 15 amino acids. CDR3 sequence reads: CATSRADRGNSPLHF. Here the CDR3 DNA reads TGTGCCACCAGCAGAGCAGACAGGGGGAATTCACCCCTCCACTTT.

The chain uses TRBV3-1 and TRBJ2-1; 9 bases fit TRBD2. In germline, CDR1 is LGHDT, CDR2 YNNKEL (reference sequence). The CDR3 has 14 residues. Unmatched junction bases numbered 3, after V lost 4 bases and J lost 5 bases. CDR3 DNA sequence: TGTGCCAGCAGCCGGAGACTAGCGGACAATGAGCAGTTCTTC. Translation: CASSRRLADNEQFF.

This chain links TRBV19 with TRBJ1-1; the D is unclear. Germline V lookup: CDR1 LNHDA, CDR2 SQIVND (reference sequence). With 1 base removed from V and 0 bases from J, the gap between germline ends came to 3 bases. CDR3 size: 13 residues. The CDR3 sequence is CASSIAMNTEAFF. In DNA form, the CDR3 reads TGTGCCAGTAGTATAGCCATGAACACTGAAGCTTTCTTT.

The rearrangement uses TRBV19 and TRBJ1-4; a possible D gene is TRBD1 (6 bases). CDR3 size: 14 residues. The V gene's germline CDR1 is LNHDA and CDR2 SQIVND (reference sequence). V lost 10 bases to trimming and J lost 8 bases, with 20 bases between them. The CDR3 DNA reads TGTGCCACTACGCCCCCGGGGGCCAGAGAAAAACTGTTTTTT. This encodes CATTPPGAREKLFF. The whole variable domain, remainder taken from reference TRBV19 and TRBJ1-4, is DGGITQSPKYLFRKEGQNVTLSCEQNLNHDAMYWYRQDPGQGLRLIYYSQIVNDFQKGDIAEGYSVSREKKESFPLTVTSAQKNPTAFYLCATTPPGAREKLFFGSGTQLSVL.

The count of this clonotype is one. The chain couples TRBV5-1 to TRBJ2-7, with unresolved D. The CDR3 has 14 residues. V lost 1 base and J lost 5, with 13 bases in between. From germline, CDR1 is SGHRS and CDR2 YFSETQ. CDR3 protein: CASSLNSPGHEQYF. The CDR3 nucleotides read TGCGCCAGCAGCTTGAATAGTCCGGGCCACGAGCAGTACTTC.

V is TRBV5-1 and J is TRBJ1-2; no clear D gene. This CDR3 region has 14 residues. V was shortened by 1 base and J by 1 base, with 8 bases between the two germline ends. CDR1 is SGHRS, CDR2 YFSETQ, per germline. This CDR3 reads CASSLTPNNYGYTF. CDR3 DNA sequence: TGCGCCAGCAGCTTGACCCCAAATAACTATGGCTACACCTTC. Full variable domain (missing parts from reference TRBV5-1 and TRBJ1-2): KAGVTQTPRYLIKTRGQQVTLSCSPISGHRSVSWYQQTPGQGLQFLFEYFSETQRNKGNFPGRFSGRQFSNSRSEMNVSTLELGDSALYLCASSLTPNNYGYTFGSGTRLTVV.

The chain employs TRBV7-2 and TRBJ1-1; D unresolved. The CDR3 is made up of 15 amino acids. Per germline, CDR1 SGHTA and CDR2 FQGNSA. The germline V and J ends were trimmed by 5 bases and 0 bases, with 13 bases remaining between them. Here the CDR3 DNA reads TGTGCCAGCAGCCTAATAGGTCCGATGAACACTGAAGCTTTCTTT. Residues: CASSLIGPMNTEAFF.

The V call is TRBV4-1, the J call TRBJ1-1; 8 nucleotides match TRBD1. This CDR3 is built from 14 residues. Germline V gives CDR1 MGHRA, CDR2 YSYEKL. The junction had 4 bases not matched to a gene; V was cut back by 1 base and J by 6 bases. CDR3 coding DNA: TGCGCCAGCAGCCAAGCGGACAGGGAAGCTGAAGCTTTCTTT. Amino acids: CASSQADREAEAFF.

As to this clonotype: Likely a read error: the CDR3 ends without its conserved phenylalanine or tryptophan. The DNA is omitted, as the CDR3 cannot be located on it reliably, and the CDR3 follows TCRdb's listing. The chain recombines TRBV6-1 with TRBJ2-4; the DNA was not compared with TRBD1, the D call given in the table. The CDR3 extends over 13 residues, inclusive of both ends. Germline loops: CDR1 MNHNS, CDR2 SASEGT. CDR3 sequence: CASRDSPGTGGHL.

V usage is TRBV24-1 and J usage is TRBJ1-2; D ambiguous. This CDR3 region has 13 residues. V lost 9 bases and J 0 bases, leaving 10 bases between the germline ends. CDR1 and CDR2 (germline): KGHDR, SFDVKD. The CDR3, as DNA: TGTGCCACCGAGGCAGGCCCTAACTATGGCTACACCTTC. Translation: CATEAGPNYGYTF.

The chain is built from TRBV11-3 and TRBJ1-1, with D maybe TRBD1 (5 bases). This CDR3 contains 15 residues. Germline V lookup: CDR1 SGHNT, CDR2 YENEEA. Trimming removed 2 bases from V and 5 bases from J, with 15 bases in between. CDR3 residues: CASSLRTPTGTEAFF. Here the CDR3 DNA reads TGTGCCAGCAGCTTACGGACACCCACGGGAACTGAAGCTTTCTTT.

The chain links TRBV29-1 to TRBJ1-3; a possible D gene is TRBD1 (5 bases). Germline CDR1 and CDR2: SQVTM and ANQGSEA. V was clipped by 1 base and J by 6 bases, with 10 bases between them. This CDR3 contains 13 residues. The CDR3 region is CSVEGQGENTIYF. CDR3 in DNA: TGCAGCGTTGAAGGACAAGGGGAAAACACCATATATTTT.

This chain links TRBV7-6 with TRBJ2-3; D gene ambiguous. The CDR3 is 14 residues long. The V gene lost 5 bases and the J gene lost 0 bases, with 9 bases spanning the gap. The V gene's germline CDR1 is SGHVS and CDR2 FNYEAQ. The CDR3 coding sequence is TGTGCCAGCAGCCGCGCCCTTAGCACAGATACGCAGTATTTT. As protein: CASSRALSTDTQYF.

The rearrangement joins TRBV10-3 to TRBJ2-5, with D hard to call. The CDR3 spans 14 residues. Germline V gene sequence: CDR1 ENHRY, CDR2 SYGVKD. Trimming took off 4 bases at V and 4 bases at J, with 13 bases between the two ends. CDR3 region: CAISAGRSGETQYF. CDR3 coding DNA: TGTGCCATCAGTGCTGGGCGAAGTGGAGAGACCCAGTACTTC.

A single count supports this clonotype. V usage is TRBV6-5 and J usage is TRBJ2-5; 9 nucleotides match TRBD1. The germline V gene has CDR1 MNHEY and CDR2 SVGAGI. Trimming removed 2 bases from V and 5 bases from J; junction bases left unmatched: 6. CDR3 length: 15 residues. The chain's CDR3 is CASSYRTGVVETQYF. For the CDR3, the DNA is TGTGCCAGCAGTTACAGGACAGGGGTTGTTGAGACCCAGTACTTC.

This rearrangement joins TRBV24-1 to TRBJ2-3; D is perhaps TRBD1 (6 bases). This CDR3 is 15 amino acids long. V was pared by 4 bases and J by 7 bases, with 17 bases between. Looked up from germline, CDR1 is KGHDR and CDR2 is SFDVKD. CDR3 nucleotides: TGTGCCACCAGTGACCACCGGACAGCGTCATATACGCAGTATTTT. Encoded protein: CATSDHRTASYTQYF.

The rearrangement uses TRBV24-1 and TRBJ2-5; the D is unclear. This CDR3 is 14 amino acids long. V lost 0 bases and J lost 4, with 8 bases in between. Per the germline V gene, CDR1 is KGHDR and CDR2 is SFDVKD. The DNA of the CDR3 is TGTGCCACCAGTGATTTGTTCCCCGGAGAGACCCAGTACTTC. This translates into CATSDLFPGETQYF.

The J gene is TRBJ2-3, the V gene TRBV19; 11 nucleotides agree with TRBD1. Germline V CDR1 and CDR2: LNHDA, SQIVND (reference sequence). Trimming removed 6 bases from V and 3 bases from J; junction bases left unmatched: 2. The CDR3 is 14 residues long. The CDR3 DNA sequence: TGTGCCAGTAGCGGACAGGGGGCGACAGATACGCAGTATTTT. Residues: CASSGQGATDTQYF.

This clonotype was picked up one time. This chain joins TRBV28 and TRBJ1-5; D ambiguous. The CDR3 has 15 residues. V gave up 7 bases and J gave up 3 bases, with 16 bases separating them. Germline loops: CDR1 MDHEN, CDR2 SYDVKM. Here the CDR3 DNA reads TGTGCCAGCAAGTTTGGCTGGCAAATCAATCAGCCCCAGCATTTT. The encoded protein is CASKFGWQINQPQHF.

The rearrangement joins TRBV29-1 to TRBJ2-3; D is uncertain. CDR1 and CDR2 (germline): SQVTM, ANQGSEA. V dropped 4 bases and J dropped 6 bases, with 14 bases sitting between them. The CDR3 loop spans 13 amino acids. In DNA, the CDR3 is TGCAGCGTTGGGCTGAGTTATACGGATACGCAGTATTTT. This encodes CSVGLSYTDTQYF.

The chain joins TRBV11-1 to TRBJ1-1; the D gene is possibly TRBD1 (5 bases). Deletions cut 2 bases from V and 5 bases from J, with 12 bases between. The CDR3 extends over 14 amino acids. From germline, CDR1 is SGHAT and CDR2 FQDESV (reference sequence). CDR3 bases: TGTGCCAGCAGCTTAACCATACAGGTTACTGAAGCTTTCTTT. Encoded protein: CASSLTIQVTEAFF.

The J gene is TRBJ1-1, the V gene TRBV15; 9 bases match TRBD1. The ends lost 1 base at V and 1 base at J; junction bases unmatched: 4. CDR3 length equals 16 residues. Germline CDR1 LNHNV, CDR2 YYDKDF (reference sequence). The CDR3 loop is CATSRAGTGRNTEAFF. CDR3 coding DNA: TGTGCCACCAGCAGAGCCGGGACAGGGAGGAACACTGAAGCTTTCTTT.

In regard to this clonotype: An end of the junction differs from the germline gene, which may be a read error. The chain employs TRBV3-1 and TRBJ2-1; TRBD2 matches at 7 bases. This CDR3 region has 15 residues. The germline V gene has CDR1 LGHDT and CDR2 YNNKEL (reference sequence). CDR3 loop: CACSSGSQSYNEQFF. The CDR3 DNA is TGTGCCTGCAGTAGCGGGTCCCAATCCTACAATGAGCAGTTCTTC.

The genes are TRBV27 and TRBJ2-5, with D tentatively TRBD2 (7 bases). The CDR3 runs 15 residues. Germline CDR1 and CDR2: MNHEY and SMNVEV (reference sequence). Trimming removed 0 bases at V and 4 bases at J, with 12 bases between. The CDR3 reads CASSLSWGGSETQYF. The CDR3 region has the DNA TGTGCCAGCAGTTTATCGTGGGGGGGCTCAGAGACCCAGTACTTC.

This rearrangement joins TRBV20-1 to TRBJ2-5; D is possibly TRBD1 (6 bases). Germline CDR1 and CDR2: DFQATT and SNEGSKA (reference sequence). CDR3 length: 14 residues. The V end was cut by 6 bases, the J end by 5 bases, with 19 bases between. The CDR3 sequence is CSANRVEGAETQYF. As DNA, the CDR3 is TGCAGTGCCAACAGGGTTGAGGGAGCGGAGACCCAGTACTTC.

This clonotype was detected only once. In DNA form, the CDR3 reads TGTGCCAGCAGCTCACCGGAGCGCTCTGGAAACACCATATATTTT. Amino acid sequence: CASSSPERSGNTIYF. The chain links TRBV7-9 to TRBJ1-3, with unresolved D. Per the germline V gene, CDR1 is SEHNR and CDR2 is FQNEAQ (reference sequence). Trimming removed 4 bases at V and 0 bases at J, with 10 bases between. CDR3 length: 15 residues.